Given below is one T cell receptor beta chain in context. Its antigen is unknown. Synthesis of cDNA used 5'RACE (with 10-nucleotide random UMIs). In TCRdb, the 5' RACE reads were re-called with MiXCR into one record per CDR3 protein. The data contain roughly 45,000 distinct CDR3 sequences, under 15% of them singletons. This specimen belongs to a study of neurological immune-mediated disorders. General study findings and limits: HTLV-1-associated myelopathy had the most TCR clonal expansion, while multiple sclerosis had the least, a level that fell below healthy controls. No CDR3 amino acid sequences recurred among expanded clones across subjects, suggesting private repertoires in all groups.

The time point here: longitudinal time-point 2. V was pared by 5 bases and J by 0 bases, with 17 bases between. Germline V gives CDR1 SGHTA, CDR2 FQGNSA. The CDR3 spans 18 residues. Sequencing was carried out using PBMCs. The clonotype was recovered from a male donor with HTLV-1-associated myelopathy (HAM/TSP). The rearrangement joins TRBV7-2 to TRBJ1-6; D gene ambiguous. CDR3 amino acids: CASSPKGSQSSYNSPLHF. The CDR3 DNA follows: TGTGCCAGCAGCCCTAAAGGTTCTCAAAGCTCCTATAATTCACCCCTCCACTTT.